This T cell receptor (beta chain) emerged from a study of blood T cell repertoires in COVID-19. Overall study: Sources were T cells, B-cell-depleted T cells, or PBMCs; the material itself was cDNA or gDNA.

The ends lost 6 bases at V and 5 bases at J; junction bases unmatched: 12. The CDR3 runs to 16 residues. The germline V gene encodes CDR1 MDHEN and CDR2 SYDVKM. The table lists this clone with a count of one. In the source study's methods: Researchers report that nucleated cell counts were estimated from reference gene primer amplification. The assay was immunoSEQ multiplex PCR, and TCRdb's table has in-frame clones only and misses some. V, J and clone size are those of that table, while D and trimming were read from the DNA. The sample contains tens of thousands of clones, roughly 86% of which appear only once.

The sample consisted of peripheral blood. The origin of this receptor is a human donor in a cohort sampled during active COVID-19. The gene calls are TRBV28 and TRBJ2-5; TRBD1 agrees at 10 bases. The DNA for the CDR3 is TGTGCCAGCAGCCAGGACAGGGGGTCGGTCTGGGAGACCCAGTACTTC. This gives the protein CASSQDRGSVWETQYF. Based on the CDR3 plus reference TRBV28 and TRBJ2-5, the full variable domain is DVKVTQSSRYLVKRTGEKVFLECVQDMDHENMFWYRQDPGLGLRLIYFSYDVKMKEKGDIPEGYSVSREKKERFSLILESASTNQTSMYLCASSQDRGSVWETQYFGPGTRLLVL.